These T cell receptor beta chains were read from a single sample in a study of blood T cell repertoires in COVID-19. Sequenced by immunoSEQ multiplex PCR; TCRdb stores in-frame clones only, minus some. The sample contains about 330,000 clones, roughly 90% of which appear only once. Input material: PBMCs or T cells enriched from blood (not recorded which). Receptor source: a woman aged 30 to 39 who had recovered from COVID-19. Both conserved end residues are part of each CDR3. A D gene is named only where the DNA matches it firmly. Clone size, where shown, is once, few, many, or a class for clones that have expanded.

>TRBV7-9|TRBJ1-1|-|-
TGTGCCAGCAGCTCCCGGACGGGGAATACCTTGAACACTGAAGCTTTCTTT
CASSSRTGNTLNTEAFF
>TRBV2|TRBJ1-3|-|-
TGTGCCAGCAGTGAAGTTCGGGGAAACACCATATATTTT
CASSEVRGNTIYF
>TRBV27|TRBJ2-3|-|TRBD2
TGTGCCAAACGACGGGAGGGGGACACAGATACGCAGTATTTT
CAKRREGDTDTQYF
>TRBV7-9|TRBJ1-4|-|-
TGTGCCAGCAGCCTACAGGGCAATGAAAAACTGTTTTTT
CASSLQGNEKLFF
>TRBV28|TRBJ2-1|-|-
TGTGCCAGCAGTCGGCCGGCCGGTATCGGGAATGAGCAGTTCTTC
CASSRPAGIGNEQFF
>TRBV4-2|TRBJ1-5|-|TRBD1
TGTGCCAGCAGCCAAGTCCTACAGGGGTCCCAGCATTTT
CASSQVLQGSQHF
>TRBV7-9|TRBJ2-7|-|-
TGTGCCAGCAAACAGGGATCCTACGAGCAGTACTTC
CASKQGSYEQYF
>TRBV18|TRBJ1-2|-|TRBD1
TGTGCCAGCTCTACCGGGCTCGGGACAGACGCTAACTATGGCTACACCTTC
CASSTGLGTDANYGYTF
>TRBV28|TRBJ2-7|-|TRBD2
TGTGCCAGCAGTTTAATTGGGACTAGCGGTTCCTACGAGCAGTACTTC
CASSLIGTSGSYEQYF
>TRBV7-9|TRBJ1-5|-|-
TGTGCCAGCAGCTTAGTCCCCGATCAGCCCCAGCATTTT
CASSLVPDQPQHF
>TRBV19|TRBJ2-1|-|TRBD2
TGTGCCAGTACCTATCGGGCTAGCGGGGGAAATGAGCAGTTCTTC
CASTYRASGGNEQFF
>TRBV10-3|TRBJ2-7|-|-
TGTGCCGCAGGGGGACTAGGCAAGTACTTC
CAAGGLGKYF
>TRBV12-5|TRBJ2-3|-|-
TGTGCTAGTGGTTTGGACAGTACTACGCAGTATTTT
CASGLDSTTQYF
>TRBV29-1|TRBJ2-7|-|-
TGCAGCGTTACCGGGACACTCTCCTACGAGCAGTACTTC
CSVTGTLSYEQYF
>TRBV20-1|TRBJ1-5|-|-
TGCAGTGCTAGTACTGCGAATCAGCCCCAGCATTTT
CSASTANQPQHF
>TRBV5-4|TRBJ2-1|-|-
TGTGCCAGCAGCTTGGACCTAAGGACTGGAGAGCAGTTCTTC
CASSLDLRTGEQFF
>TRBV6-2/TRBV6-3|TRBJ2-2|-|TRBD2
TGTGCCAGCAGTTACTCCCGGGGGGGGACCGGGGAGCTGTTTTTT
CASSYSRGGTGELFF
>TRBV7-9|TRBJ2-1|-|TRBD2
TGTGCCAGCAGCTTAGGGGGACTAGCGGGACTTTACAATGAGCAGTTCTTC
CASSLGGLAGLYNEQFF
>TRBV7-8|TRBJ1-2|-|-
TGTGCCAGCAGCCCCCGGGAGTCGAATGGCTACACCTTC
CASSPRESNGYTF
>TRBV6-5|TRBJ1-1|-|TRBD1
TGTGCCAGCAGCTCCAGGGGGTGGAGCACTGAAGCTTTCTTT
CASSSRGWSTEAFF
>TRBV7-6|TRBJ1-2|once|-
TGTGCCAGCAGCTTAGCCTCTAAGACAGGCGACTATGGCTACACCTTC
CASSLASKTGDYGYTF
>TRBV28|TRBJ1-2|-|TRBD1
TGTGCCAGCGGACGAGGGGGCCCCTATGGCTACACCTTC
CASGRGGPYGYTF
>TRBV6-5|TRBJ2-7|-|-
TGTGCCAGCAGGCGCCATGGACAAGTATCCTACGAGCAGTACTTC
CASRRHGQVSYEQYF
>TRBV7-2|TRBJ2-7|-|TRBD1
TGTGCCAGCAGCTTTCAGGGACAGGGTGTAGTGGAGCAGTACTTC
CASSFQGQGVVEQYF
>TRBV28|TRBJ1-2|-|TRBD1
TGTGCCAGCAGTTCGGGACAGGGAAACTATGGCTACACCTTC
CASSSGQGNYGYTF
>TRBV7-2|TRBJ1-4|-|-
TGTGCCAGCTCGTACAGCACCCATGCAACTAATGAAAAACTGTTTTTT
CASSYSTHATNEKLFF
>TRBV19|TRBJ1-2|-|-
TGTGCCAGTAGCCCCCGGACAGCTAACTATGGCTACACCTTC
CASSPRTANYGYTF
>TRBV9|TRBJ2-3|once|TRBD2
TGTGCCAGCAGCTTAGCGGGGGGGTTGCACGATACGCAGTATTTT
CASSLAGGLHDTQYF
>TRBV5-1|TRBJ2-3|once|TRBD2
TGCGCCAGCACATCTCAGGGCGGGGGTACAGATACGCAGTATTTT
CASTSQGGGTDTQYF
>TRBV7-2|TRBJ2-3|-|TRBD2
TGTGCCAGCAGCTTAGCGGGAGGGTCCACGCAGTATTTT
CASSLAGGSTQYF
>TRBV24-1|TRBJ2-1|once|-
TGTGCCACCAGTGATTTTCGGCGGAGCTCCTACAATGAGCAGTTCTTC
CATSDFRRSSYNEQFF
>TRBV5-8|TRBJ1-2|-|-
TGTGCCAGCAGCCCGGTGGGGGGTGCGAACTATGGCTACACCTTC
CASSPVGGANYGYTF
>TRBV4-1|TRBJ2-5|-|-
TGCGCCAGCAGCCGGTGGGCAGGACTGGGAGAGACCCAGTACTTC
CASSRWAGLGETQYF
>TRBV6-9|TRBJ1-2|once|TRBD1
TGTGCCAGCAGTTATTCGGCGCCAGGGGGCCGGTACTATGGCTACACCTTC
CASSYSAPGGRYYGYTF
>TRBV9|TRBJ2-1|-|TRBD2
TGTGCCAGCAGCGTCCCATCAGGGGATTTTCTTAGCGGGAGGGCTGACTACAATGAGCAGTTCTTC
CASSVPSGDFLSGRADYNEQFF
>TRBV5-1|TRBJ2-3|-|TRBD2
TGCGCCAGCAGCAGCGGGACTAGCGGGAGTAGGGGCACAGATACGCAGTATTTT
CASSSGTSGSRGTDTQYF
>TRBV2|TRBJ2-7|-|-
TGTGCCAGCAGTGATCCAGGGTCCTATGACGAGCAGTACTTC
CASSDPGSYDEQYF
>TRBV14|TRBJ2-1|-|-
TGTGCCAGCAGCCAAGATTTGAACAGCAATGAGCAGTTCTTC
CASSQDLNSNEQFF
>TRBV3-1/TRBV3-2|TRBJ2-1|-|-
TGTGCCAGCAGCCAAGTAGGGTTCGCGCGGCAGGGATTTTTTATCCAGGGTCGTGAGCAGTTCTTC
CASSQVGFARQGFFIQGREQFF
>TRBV6-5|TRBJ2-1|-|-
TGTGCCAGCAGTCCCCGGAGGGGGCGGGAGCAGTTCTTC
CASSPRRGREQFF
>TRBV4-1|TRBJ1-6|-|TRBD1
TGCGCCAGCAGCCAGCTCCCGGGACAGGGGGCGCCGGGGGTTAATTCACCCCTCCACTTT
CASSQLPGQGAPGVNSPLHF
>TRBV30|TRBJ1-6|-|TRBD1
TGTGCCTGGAGCGTAGTACCGGGACAGGGGAATTCACCCCTCCACTTT
CAWSVVPGQGNSPLHF
>TRBV27|TRBJ2-7|-|-
TGTGCCAGCAGTTTAGGGACATACTCCTACGAGCAGTACTTC
CASSLGTYSYEQYF
>TRBV4-3|TRBJ2-1|-|TRBD2
TGCGCCAGCAGCCAAGGGGGGATTAGCGGGAGGGACTACAATGAGCAGTTCTTC
CASSQGGISGRDYNEQFF
>TRBV7-2|TRBJ2-2|once|-
TGTGCCAGCAGCTTTGGGCACCTTAACACCGGGGAGCTGTTTTTT
CASSFGHLNTGELFF
>TRBV4-1|TRBJ1-6|-|TRBD1
TGCGCCAGCAGCCATGCAGGGGGCCAATCACCCCTCCACTTT
CASSHAGGQSPLHF
>TRBV11-3|TRBJ2-7|once|TRBD1
TGTGCCAGCAGCCGGGACAGCTCCTACGAGCAGTACTTC
CASSRDSSYEQYF
>TRBV7-9|TRBJ2-3|-|TRBD2
TGTGCCAGCAGCTCCTTCGAGACGGGAGGCCCAGATACGCAGTATTTT
CASSSFETGGPDTQYF
>TRBV24-1|TRBJ2-5|-|TRBD1
TGTGCCACCAGTGATTTTGTCGGGACAGGATACCAAGAGACCCAGTACTTC
CATSDFVGTGYQETQYF
>TRBV5-5|TRBJ2-1|-|-
TGTGCCAGCAGCCGGACTAATGAGCAGTTCTTC
CASSRTNEQFF
>TRBV28|TRBJ2-7|-|TRBD2
TGTGCCAGCAGTCAGCCGGGACTAGCTCCCTACGAGCAGTACTTC
CASSQPGLAPYEQYF
>TRBV6-1|TRBJ2-2|-|TRBD2
TGTGCCAGCAGTGATGCGGGGGGGCGCAGGACCGGGGAGCTGTTTTTT
CASSDAGGRRTGELFF
>TRBV27|TRBJ2-7|-|TRBD2
TGTGCCAGCAGTTATGGGACTAGCGGGAACGAGCAGTACTTC
CASSYGTSGNEQYF
>TRBV27|TRBJ1-2|-|-
TGTGCCAGCAGTTTAGGGGGGTCCAACTATGGCTACACCTTC
CASSLGGSNYGYTF
>TRBV4-1|TRBJ2-1|-|TRBD2
TGCGCCAGCAGCCTCCTAGCGGGAGTCGAGGAGCAGTTCTTC
CASSLLAGVEEQFF
>TRBV4-2|TRBJ1-3|once|-
TGTGCCAGCAGCCAAGATGGACAGGGAAACACCATATATTTT
CASSQDGQGNTIYF
>TRBV7-9|TRBJ1-2|-|TRBD1
TGTGCCAGCAGCCTAGGAGTAGGGGGCTTACCGCATTATGGCTACACCTTC
CASSLGVGGLPHYGYTF
>TRBV2|TRBJ2-1|-|-
TGTGCCAGCAGTAATAGCGGCCCCTACAATGAGCAGTTCTTC
CASSNSGPYNEQFF
>TRBV4-1|TRBJ1-1|-|-
TGCGCCAGCAGCCAAGTGGGCAGGGCCACTGAAGCTTTCTTT
CASSQVGRATEAFF